Listed below are T cell receptor beta chains from one sample, sequenced in a study of cytomegalovirus exposure and HLA in healthy donors. Assay used: immunoSEQ multiplex PCR; TCRdb lists only in-frame clones, some missing. Among roughly 140,000 clones, around 80% were seen once, and the ten largest hold about 5.2%. The source material was PBMCs. Receptor source: a man in his thirties or forties in good health and CMV-seropositive. Both conserved end residues are part of each CDR3. Fields, in order: V gene, D gene, clone size, CDR3 length, J gene, CDR3 DNA, CDR3 protein. A D gene is named only where the DNA matches it firmly. A row's size may be missing; if present it is once, few, many or a size class.

TRBV4-1	.	.	17	TRBJ1-5	TGCGCCAGCAGCCAAGATCCGGGTACTTCTAGCAATCAGCCCCAGCATTTT	CASSQDPGTSSNQPQHF
TRBV28	.	.	11	TRBJ2-7	TGTGCCAGCAGTTTATACGGCGAGCAGTACTTC	CASSLYGEQYF
TRBV29-1	.	.	12	TRBJ2-5	TGCAGCGTACTATCCTACCAAGAGACCCAGTACTTC	CSVLSYQETQYF
TRBV28	.	.	12	TRBJ1-2	TGTGCCAGCAGCCCCAGGGCGAATGGCTACACCTTC	CASSPRANGYTF
TRBV7-2	.	.	16	TRBJ2-1	TGTGCTAGCAGCTTAGGTGCAGCGACCTCCTACAATGAGCAGTTCTTC	CASSLGAATSYNEQFF
TRBV29-1	TRBD1	.	13	TRBJ1-5	TGCAGCGTTGGACAGGGGGTCTATCAGCCCCAGCATTTT	CSVGQGVYQPQHF
TRBV5-5	TRBD1	.	16	TRBJ2-5	TGTGCCAGCAGCTCCCCCTCCGGGACAGGGCTGGAGACCCAGTACTTC	CASSSPSGTGLETQYF
TRBV29-1	TRBD1	.	13	TRBJ1-4	TGCAGCGGGAACAGGGGCTGGGGTGAAAAACTGTTTTTT	CSGNRGWGEKLFF
TRBV4-3	.	.	15	TRBJ2-2	TGCGCCAGCAGCCAAGGACATAAGAACACCGGGGAGCTGTTTTTT	CASSQGHKNTGELFF
TRBV27	TRBD2	.	15	TRBJ2-7	TGTGCCAGCATTATGAAAGCGGGAAACTCCTACGAGCAGTACTTC	CASIMKAGNSYEQYF
TRBV28	TRBD2	once	15	TRBJ2-7	TGTGCCAGCAGTCCCGGGACTACCGTAACCCGCGAGCAGTACTTC	CASSPGTTVTREQYF
TRBV7-2	TRBD1	few	18	TRBJ1-3	TGTGCCAGCAGCTCGCCGGGACAGGGAACCAGCTCTGGAAACACCATATATTTT	CASSSPGQGTSSGNTIYF
TRBV4-1	.	.	17	TRBJ1-2	TGCGCCAGCAGCCAAGAAGCCCGGGCAGGGCGCTCCTATGGCTACACCTTC	CASSQEARAGRSYGYTF
TRBV21-1	.	.	16	TRBJ2-6	TGTGCCGCACATTTAGACAGGGGGCCTGGGGCCAACGTCCTGACTTTC	CAAHLDRGPGANVLTF
TRBV7-9	.	.	15	TRBJ1-2	TGTGCCAGCAGCCCCCCTGGCCAGAGGAACTATGGCTACACCTTC	CASSPPGQRNYGYTF
TRBV28	.	.	14	TRBJ2-5	TGTGCCAGCTCCCGCGCGGGGCCCCAAGAGACCCAGTACTTC	CASSRAGPQETQYF
TRBV6-5	.	.	13	TRBJ1-4	TGTGCCAGCAGTTCCGGGACTAATGAAAAACTGTTTTTT	CASSSGTNEKLFF
TRBV18	TRBD1	.	17	TRBJ2-6	TGTGCCAGCTCACCGTTTGGGACAGGGGCCGGGGCCAACGTCCTGACTTTC	CASSPFGTGAGANVLTF
TRBV6-5	.	.	15	TRBJ2-1	TGTGCCAGCAGCCCAGACAGGTCGTCCATCAATGAGCAGTTCTTC	CASSPDRSSINEQFF
TRBV30	.	.	15	TRBJ1-3	TGTGCCTGGAACCGAAGAGAAATCTCTGGAAACACCATATATTTT	CAWNRREISGNTIYF
TRBV5-6	.	once	14	TRBJ2-5	TGTGCCAGCAGCTTGCGACGGCGGGGAGAGACCCAGTACTTC	CASSLRRRGETQYF
TRBV30	TRBD2	.	15	TRBJ2-3	TGTGCCTGGAGTCGGACTAGCGGAAGCACAGATACGCAGTATTTT	CAWSRTSGSTDTQYF
TRBV7-9	TRBD1	.	17	TRBJ1-3	TGTGCCAGCAGCCATGGGGGGACAGGCGCAGAACGAAACACCATATATTTT	CASSHGGTGAERNTIYF
TRBV28	.	.	14	TRBJ2-7	TGTGCCAGCAGTCGGGTTCCGAGCTCCTACGAGCAGTACTTC	CASSRVPSSYEQYF
TRBV6-5	.	.	13	TRBJ1-1	TGTGCCAGCAGTTACGTCGGGTTAACTGAAGCTTTCTTT	CASSYVGLTEAFF
TRBV7-2	TRBD2	.	18	TRBJ2-5	TGTGCCAGCAGGCAGCCGGGACTAGCGGGGGGGGGTGGAGAGACCCAGTACTTC	CASRQPGLAGGGGETQYF
TRBV7-8	.	.	14	TRBJ1-2	TGTGCCAGCAGCTTAGGGGGCGTGGTTCTAGGGTACACCTTC	CASSLGGVVLGYTF
TRBV28	.	once	13	TRBJ2-7	TGTGCCAGCAGCGGACAGCCCTTTGAGAAGCAGTACTTC	CASSGQPFEKQYF
TRBV6-6	.	.	14	TRBJ2-1	TGTGCCAGCAGTTACGGTCCCTTGGGCCAGGAGCAGTTCTTC	CASSYGPLGQEQFF